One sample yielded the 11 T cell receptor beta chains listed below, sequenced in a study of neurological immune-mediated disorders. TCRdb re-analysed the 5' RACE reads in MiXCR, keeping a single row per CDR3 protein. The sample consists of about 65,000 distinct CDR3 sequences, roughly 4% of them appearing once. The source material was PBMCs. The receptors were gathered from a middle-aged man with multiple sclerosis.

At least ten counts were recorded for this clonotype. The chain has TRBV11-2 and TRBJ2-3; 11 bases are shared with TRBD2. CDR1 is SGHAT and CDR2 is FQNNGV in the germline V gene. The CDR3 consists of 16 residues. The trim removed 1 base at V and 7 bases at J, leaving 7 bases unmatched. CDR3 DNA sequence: TGTGCCAGCAGCTTAGTATTGGCTAGCGGGGGGCATACGCAGTATTTT. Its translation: CASSLVLASGGHTQYF.

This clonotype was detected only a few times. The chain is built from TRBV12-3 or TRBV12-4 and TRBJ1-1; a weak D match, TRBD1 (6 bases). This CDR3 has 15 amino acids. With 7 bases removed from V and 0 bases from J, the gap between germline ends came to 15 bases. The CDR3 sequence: CASTRTVLMNTEAFF. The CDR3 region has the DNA TGTGCCAGCACCAGGACAGTCTTAATGAACACTGAAGCTTTCTTT.

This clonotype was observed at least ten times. The CDR3: CASSFRDGSPSADTQYF. In nucleotides, the CDR3 is TGCGCCAGCAGCTTTCGGGATGGTAGCCCGTCAGCAGATACGCAGTATTTT. The chain is built from TRBV5-1 and TRBJ2-3; tentative D call: TRBD2 (5 bases). This CDR3 has 17 residues. With 2 bases removed from V and 4 bases from J, the gap between germline ends came to 20 bases. The germline V gene has CDR1 SGHRS and CDR2 YFSETQ.

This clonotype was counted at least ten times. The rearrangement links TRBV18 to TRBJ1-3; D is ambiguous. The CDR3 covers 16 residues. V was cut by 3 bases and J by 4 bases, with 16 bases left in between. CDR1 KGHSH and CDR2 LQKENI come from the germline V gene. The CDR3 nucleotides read TGTGCCAGCTCACCCTCTACGACTCGGAACGGAAACACCATATATTTT. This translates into CASSPSTTRNGNTIYF.

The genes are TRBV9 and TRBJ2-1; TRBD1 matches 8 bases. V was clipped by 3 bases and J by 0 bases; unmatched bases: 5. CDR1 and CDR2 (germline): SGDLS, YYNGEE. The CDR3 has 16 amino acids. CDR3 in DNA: TGTGCCAGCAGCGGAAGGACAGGGAGCTCCTACAATGAGCAGTTCTTC. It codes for CASSGRTGSSYNEQFF.

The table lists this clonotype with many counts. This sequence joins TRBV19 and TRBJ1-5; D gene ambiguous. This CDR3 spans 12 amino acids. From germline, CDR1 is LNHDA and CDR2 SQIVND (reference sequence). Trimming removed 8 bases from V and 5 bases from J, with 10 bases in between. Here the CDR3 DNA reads TGTGCCAGTGGATGGGGAGATCAGCCCCAGCATTTT. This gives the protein CASGWGDQPQHF.

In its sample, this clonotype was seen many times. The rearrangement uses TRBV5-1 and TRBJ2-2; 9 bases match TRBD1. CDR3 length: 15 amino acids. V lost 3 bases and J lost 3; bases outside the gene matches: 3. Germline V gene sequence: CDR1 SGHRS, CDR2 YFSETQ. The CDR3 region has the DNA TGCGCCAGCAGCTCGGGACAGGGTTACACCGGGGAGCTGTTTTTT. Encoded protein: CASSSGQGYTGELFF.

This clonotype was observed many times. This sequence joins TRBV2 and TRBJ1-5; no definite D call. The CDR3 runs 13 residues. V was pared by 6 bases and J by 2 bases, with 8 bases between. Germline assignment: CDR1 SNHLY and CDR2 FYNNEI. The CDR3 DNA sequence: TGTGCCAGCAGCACGGACCGCAATCAGCCCCAGCATTTT. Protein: CASSTDRNQPQHF.

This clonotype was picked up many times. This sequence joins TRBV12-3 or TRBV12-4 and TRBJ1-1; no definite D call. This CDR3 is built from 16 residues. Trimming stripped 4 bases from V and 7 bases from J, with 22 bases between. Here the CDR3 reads CASSSLLERAGNEAFF. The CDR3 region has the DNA TGTGCCAGCAGTTCCCTTCTGGAGAGGGCCGGCAATGAAGCTTTCTTT.

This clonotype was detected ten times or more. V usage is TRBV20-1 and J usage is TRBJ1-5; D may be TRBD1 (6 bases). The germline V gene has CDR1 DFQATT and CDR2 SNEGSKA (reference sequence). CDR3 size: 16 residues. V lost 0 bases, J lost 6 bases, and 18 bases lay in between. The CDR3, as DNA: TGCAGTGCTAGAGATTCGACTAGGGGGGAAACTCAGCCCCAGCATTTT. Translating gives CSARDSTRGETQPQHF.

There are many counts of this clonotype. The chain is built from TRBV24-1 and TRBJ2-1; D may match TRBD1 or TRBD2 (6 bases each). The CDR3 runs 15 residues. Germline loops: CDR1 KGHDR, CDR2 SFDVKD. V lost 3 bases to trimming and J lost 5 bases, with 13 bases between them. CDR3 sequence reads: CATSDARGRDNEQFF. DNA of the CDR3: TGTGCCACCAGTGATGCCCGGGGGCGCGACAATGAGCAGTTCTTC.